What follows describes a single TCR beta chain. Per the original data handling: Reference gene primer amplification yielded estimated nucleated cell counts. Sequencing was performed with immunoSEQ multiplex PCR; in TCRdb, only in-frame clones are kept and a portion is missing. V, J and clone size are those of that table, while D and trimming were read from the DNA. The table shows around 120,000 clones, with around 90% occurring only once. The sample originates from a study of blood T cell repertoires in COVID-19. Study-wide context: Sites across the United States, Italy and Spain contributed samples from acute and convalescent COVID-19. T cells, B-cell-depleted T cells, or PBMCs provided the cDNA or gDNA that served as material.

V lost 5 bases to trimming and J lost 0 bases, with 11 bases between them. Germline V lookup: CDR1 LNHDA, CDR2 SQIVND (reference sequence). The CDR3 has 15 residues. Sequenced material: peripheral blood. V gene TRBV19 combines with J gene TRBJ2-1; TRBD1 might be the D (5 bases). This receptor was identified in a human donor in a cohort sampled during active COVID-19. CDR3 sequence reads: CASSSRVSSYNEQFF. The CDR3 DNA is TGTGCCAGTAGTTCCAGGGTGAGCTCCTACAATGAGCAGTTCTTC.